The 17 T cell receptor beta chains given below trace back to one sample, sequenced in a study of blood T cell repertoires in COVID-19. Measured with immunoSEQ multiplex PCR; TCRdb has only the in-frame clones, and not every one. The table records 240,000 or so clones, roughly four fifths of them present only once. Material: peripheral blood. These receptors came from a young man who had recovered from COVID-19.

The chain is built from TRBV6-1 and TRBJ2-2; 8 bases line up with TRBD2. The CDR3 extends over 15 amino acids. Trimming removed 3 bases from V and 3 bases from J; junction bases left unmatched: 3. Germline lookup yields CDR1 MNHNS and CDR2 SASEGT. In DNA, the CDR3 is TGTGCCAGCAGTGATTTTAGCGGGGACACCGGGGAGCTGTTTTTT. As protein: CASSDFSGDTGELFF.

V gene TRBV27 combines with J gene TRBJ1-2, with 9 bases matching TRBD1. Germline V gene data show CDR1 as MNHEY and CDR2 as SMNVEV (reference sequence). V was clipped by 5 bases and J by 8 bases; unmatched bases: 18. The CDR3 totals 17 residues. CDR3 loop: CASSQDGGQGGRYGYTF. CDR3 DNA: TGTGCCAGCAGTCAGGACGGGGGACAGGGAGGTCGATACGGCTACACCTTC.

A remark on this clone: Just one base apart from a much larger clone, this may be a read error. Written as DNA, the CDR3 is TGTGCCAGCAGCCCGGGGGGCTACGAGCAGTACTTC. Protein product: CASSPGGYEQYF. The genes are TRBV27 and TRBJ2-7; 7 nucleotides agree with TRBD2. V was pared by 6 bases and J by 3 bases, with 2 bases of the junction left unmatched. CDR1 and CDR2 (germline): MNHEY, SMNVEV (reference sequence). CDR3 length: 12 residues.

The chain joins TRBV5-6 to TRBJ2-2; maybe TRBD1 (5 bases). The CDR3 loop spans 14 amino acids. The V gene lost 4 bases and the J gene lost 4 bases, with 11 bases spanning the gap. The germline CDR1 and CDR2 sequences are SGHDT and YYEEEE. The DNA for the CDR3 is TGTGCCAGCAGCGGGTGGGGCATCACCGGGGAGCTGTTTTTT. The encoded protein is CASSGWGITGELFF.

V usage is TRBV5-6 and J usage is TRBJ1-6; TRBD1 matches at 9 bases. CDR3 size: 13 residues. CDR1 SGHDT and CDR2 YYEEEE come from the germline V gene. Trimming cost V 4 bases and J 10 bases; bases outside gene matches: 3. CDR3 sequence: CASSRTGASPLHF. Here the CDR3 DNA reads TGTGCCAGCAGCAGGACAGGGGCCTCACCCCTCCACTTT.

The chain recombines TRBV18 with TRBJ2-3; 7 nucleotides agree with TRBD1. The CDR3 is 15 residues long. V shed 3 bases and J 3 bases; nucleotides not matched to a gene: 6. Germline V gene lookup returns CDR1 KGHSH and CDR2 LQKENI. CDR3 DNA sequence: TGTGCCAGCTCACCTATGGGACAGTGGACAGATACGCAGTATTTT. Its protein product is CASSPMGQWTDTQYF.

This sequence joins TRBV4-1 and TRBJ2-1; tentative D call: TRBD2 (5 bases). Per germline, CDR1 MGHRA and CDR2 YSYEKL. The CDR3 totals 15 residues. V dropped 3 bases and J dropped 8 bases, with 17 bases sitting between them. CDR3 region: CASSHPLRDGDEQFF. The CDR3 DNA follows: TGCGCCAGCAGCCATCCGCTGAGGGATGGAGATGAGCAGTTCTTC.

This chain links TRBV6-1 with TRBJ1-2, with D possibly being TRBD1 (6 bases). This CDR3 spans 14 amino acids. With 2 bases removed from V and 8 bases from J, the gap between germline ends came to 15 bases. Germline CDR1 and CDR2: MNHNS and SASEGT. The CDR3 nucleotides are TGTGCCAGCAGTGAATGGGGGGGCGAGCGCGGCTACACCTTC. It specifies CASSEWGGERGYTF.

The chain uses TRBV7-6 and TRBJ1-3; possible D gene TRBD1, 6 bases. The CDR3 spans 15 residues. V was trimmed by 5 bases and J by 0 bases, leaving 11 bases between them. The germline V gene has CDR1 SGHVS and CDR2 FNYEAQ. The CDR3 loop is CASSPPDSSGNTIYF. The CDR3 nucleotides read TGTGCCAGCAGCCCTCCGGACAGCTCTGGAAACACCATATATTTT.

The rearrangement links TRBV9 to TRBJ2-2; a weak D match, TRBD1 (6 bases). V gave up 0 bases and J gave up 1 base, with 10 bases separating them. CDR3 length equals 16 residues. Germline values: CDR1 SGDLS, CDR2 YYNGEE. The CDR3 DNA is TGTGCCAGCAGCGTAGCATCCAGGGGGAACACCGGGGAGCTGTTTTTT. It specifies CASSVASRGNTGELFF.

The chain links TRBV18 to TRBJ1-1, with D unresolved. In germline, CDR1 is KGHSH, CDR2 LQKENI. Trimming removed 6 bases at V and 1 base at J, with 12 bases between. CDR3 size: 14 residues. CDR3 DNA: TGTGCCAGCTCCGCGGGAGTCTCGAACACTGAAGCTTTCTTT. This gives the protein CASSAGVSNTEAFF.

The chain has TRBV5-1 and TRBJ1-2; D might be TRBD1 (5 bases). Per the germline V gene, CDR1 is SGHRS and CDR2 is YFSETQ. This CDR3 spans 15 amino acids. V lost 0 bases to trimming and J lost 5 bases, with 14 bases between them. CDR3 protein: CASSLAPGLEYGYTF. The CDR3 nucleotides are TGCGCCAGCAGCTTGGCCCCAGGGCTAGAGTATGGCTACACCTTC.

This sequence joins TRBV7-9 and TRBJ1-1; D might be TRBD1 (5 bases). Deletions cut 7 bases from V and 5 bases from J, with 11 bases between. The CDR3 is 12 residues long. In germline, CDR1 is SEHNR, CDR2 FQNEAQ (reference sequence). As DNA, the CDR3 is TGTGCCAGCATCCGGGGGAGAACTGAAGCTTTCTTT. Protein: CASIRGRTEAFF. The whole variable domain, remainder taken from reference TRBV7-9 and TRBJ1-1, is DTGVSQNPRHKITKRGQNVTFRCDPISEHNRLYWYRQTLGQGPEFLTYFQNEAQLEKSRLLSDRFSAERPKGSFSTLEIQRTEQGDSAMYLCASIRGRTEAFFGQGTRLTVV.

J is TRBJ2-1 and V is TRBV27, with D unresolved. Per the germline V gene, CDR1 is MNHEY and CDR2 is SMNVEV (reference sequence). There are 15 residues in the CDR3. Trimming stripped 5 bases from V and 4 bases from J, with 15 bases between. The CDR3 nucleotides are TGTGCCAGCAGTCCCCCCCCGGCCGGGTACAATGAGCAGTTCTTC. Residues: CASSPPPAGYNEQFF.

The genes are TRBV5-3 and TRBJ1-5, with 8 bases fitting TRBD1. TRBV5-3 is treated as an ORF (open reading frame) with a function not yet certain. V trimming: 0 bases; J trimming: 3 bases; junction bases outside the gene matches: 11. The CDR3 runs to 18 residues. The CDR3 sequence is CARSLVHLTGGINQPQHF. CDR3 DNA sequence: TGTGCCAGAAGCTTGGTACACCTAACAGGGGGTATCAATCAGCCCCAGCATTTT.

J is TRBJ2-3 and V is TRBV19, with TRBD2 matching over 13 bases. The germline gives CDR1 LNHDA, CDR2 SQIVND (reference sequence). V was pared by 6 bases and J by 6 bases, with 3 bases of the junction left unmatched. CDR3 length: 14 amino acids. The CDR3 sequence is CASRGLAGPDTQYF. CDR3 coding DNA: TGTGCCAGTAGGGGACTAGCGGGGCCGGATACGCAGTATTTT.

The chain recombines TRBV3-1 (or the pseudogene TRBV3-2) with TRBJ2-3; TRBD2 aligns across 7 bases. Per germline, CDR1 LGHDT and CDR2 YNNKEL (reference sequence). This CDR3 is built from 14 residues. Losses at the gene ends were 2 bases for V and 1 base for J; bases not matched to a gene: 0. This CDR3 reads CASSQTSGTDTQYF. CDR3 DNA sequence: TGTGCCAGCAGCCAAACTAGCGGCACAGATACGCAGTATTTT.